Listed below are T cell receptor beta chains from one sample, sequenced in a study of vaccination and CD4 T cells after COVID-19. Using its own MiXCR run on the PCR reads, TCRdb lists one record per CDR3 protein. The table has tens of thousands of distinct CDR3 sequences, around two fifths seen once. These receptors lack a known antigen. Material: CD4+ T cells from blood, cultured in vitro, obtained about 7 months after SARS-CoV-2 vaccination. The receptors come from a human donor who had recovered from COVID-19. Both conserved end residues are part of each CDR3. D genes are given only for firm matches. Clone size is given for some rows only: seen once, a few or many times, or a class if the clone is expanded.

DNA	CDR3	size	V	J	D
TGTGCCAGCACCTCAAGATCTGAAGCTTTCTTT	CASTSRSEAFF	few	TRBV7-9	TRBJ1-1	NA
TGTGCCAGCAGCCAAGCCTATCGGACAGGAGGGCCTCAGCCCCAGCATTTT	CASSQAYRTGGPQPQHF	few	TRBV4-2	TRBJ1-5	TRBD1
TGTGCCACCAGTGATTCCGGGACTGCTACCACCGGGGAGCTGTTTTTT	CATSDSGTATTGELFF	NA	TRBV24-1	TRBJ2-2	NA
TGTGCCAGCAGCCTCCGAGGCGGGGGCGCTGGTGGGGAGACCCAGTACTTC	CASSLRGGGAGGETQYF	NA	TRBV4-2	TRBJ2-5	NA
TGCAGTGCTAGAGACCAACAGCGTAGCAGCTCTGGAAACACCATATATTTT	CSARDQQRSSSGNTIYF	once	TRBV20-1	TRBJ1-3	NA
TGTGCCATCAGTGCAGGGGGCTACGAGCAGTACTTC	CAISAGGYEQYF	NA	TRBV10-3	TRBJ2-7	TRBD1
TGTGCCAGTACCCCGGCCCCGGACAGCTCCCCGGGCGGGGCCAACGTCCTGACTTTC	CASTPAPDSSPGGANVLTF	NA	TRBV19	TRBJ2-6	NA
TGTGCCAGCAGCGCGGGACTAGCGGGACCCCCGAGCTCCTACAATGAGCAGTTCTTC	CASSAGLAGPPSSYNEQFF	few	TRBV7-9	TRBJ2-1	TRBD2
TGTGCCACCAGTGATTTAATAAGGGACAGGGATGGCTACACCTTC	CATSDLIRDRDGYTF	few	TRBV24-1	TRBJ1-2	TRBD1
TGTGCCAGCACCCCTACAGGGAGAGTTATCTACGAGCAGTACTTC	CASTPTGRVIYEQYF	NA	TRBV27	TRBJ2-7	NA
TGTGCCAGCAGTTTACGGCATTCACCCCTCCACTTT	CASSLRHSPLHF	NA	TRBV27	TRBJ1-6	NA
TGCAGTGCTAGCAGGATTACAGGGGCCTACGAGCAGTACTTC	CSASRITGAYEQYF	few	TRBV20-1	TRBJ2-7	TRBD1
TGTGCCAGCAGAAGGGGACTGAACACTGAAGCTTTCTTT	CASRRGLNTEAFF	many	TRBV6-2/TRBV6-3	TRBJ1-1	NA
TGCAGTGCTAGAGGGGTGACAGGGGGCGCGTTGAATGGCTACACCTTC	CSARGVTGGALNGYTF	NA	TRBV20-1	TRBJ1-2	TRBD1
TGTGCCAGCAGCTTAGCTGGTGGGGGGAGTCACACAGATACGCAGTATTTT	CASSLAGGGSHTDTQYF	few	TRBV7-2	TRBJ2-3	NA
TGCAGTGCTAGAGATCAGGGAGATGGCCCCCTTGCAGGTGGCTACACCTTC	CSARDQGDGPLAGGYTF	NA	TRBV20-1	TRBJ1-2	NA
TGTGCCAGCAGCGAACGGCCCGGGAGAGGGACCTATGGCTACACCTTC	CASSERPGRGTYGYTF	few	TRBV28	TRBJ1-2	NA
TGTGCCAGTAGTGCTTTAGAGGCAGGGACCGACTATGGCTACACCTTC	CASSALEAGTDYGYTF	NA	TRBV19	TRBJ1-2	NA
TGTGCCAGTACGTATGGGCAGGGATATTACGAGCAGTACTTC	CASTYGQGYYEQYF	NA	TRBV7-2	TRBJ2-7	NA
TGTGCCAGCTCACCGTATAGCGACAATCAAGAGACCCAGTACTTC	CASSPYSDNQETQYF	NA	TRBV18	TRBJ2-5	NA
TGTGCCAGCAGCCAAGAACCCGTCCAGCCCCAGCATTTT	CASSQEPVQPQHF	few	TRBV4-2	TRBJ1-5	NA
TGTGCCAGCAGGGTCCAGCAGGAGTATGGCTACACCTTC	CASRVQQEYGYTF	few	TRBV6-1	TRBJ1-2	NA
TGCAGTGCTAGTCCCCCGCTTGGACGGAGCACAGATACGCAGTATTTT	CSASPPLGRSTDTQYF	NA	TRBV20-1	TRBJ2-3	NA
TGCAGTGCTAGTGCCTATTCAGGACGGGAGACCCAGTACTTC	CSASAYSGRETQYF	NA	TRBV20-1	TRBJ2-5	NA
TGCAGTGCTTCCCACGGCAGGGCTGGAAACACCATATATTTT	CSASHGRAGNTIYF	few	TRBV20-1	TRBJ1-3	NA
TGTGCCAGCAGCTTGCCCTCCAGACAGGCCGCAGGGAGCGCTTTCTTT	CASSLPSRQAAGSAFF	NA	TRBV5-4	TRBJ1-1	NA
TGTGCCAGCAGCCGGGACTTCCACCTGGGCGAGCAGTACTTC	CASSRDFHLGEQYF	NA	TRBV7-2	TRBJ2-7	NA
TGTGCCAGCAGCTTAGCTCCGGGACGTAGCTACGAGCAGTACTTC	CASSLAPGRSYEQYF	NA	TRBV7-2	TRBJ2-7	NA
TGTGCCAGCTGGAAGAACTACGAGCAGTACTTC	CASWKNYEQYF	NA	TRBV6-1	TRBJ2-7	NA
TGCAGTGCTAGTACAGCGAGCTCCTATAATTCACCCCTCCACTTT	CSASTASSYNSPLHF	few	TRBV20-1	TRBJ1-6	NA
TGTGCCAGTAGAAGACAGGGTCTCGGCTCACCCCTCCACTTT	CASRRQGLGSPLHF	few	TRBV19	TRBJ1-6	TRBD1
TGTGCCAGCAGGTCCGCTAGCGGTCAAGAGACCCAGTACTTC	CASRSASGQETQYF	NA	TRBV2	TRBJ2-5	TRBD2
TGTGCCAGCTCCGAACGGGTCCAAGAGACCCAGTACTTC	CASSERVQETQYF	NA	TRBV6-1	TRBJ2-5	NA
TGCAGTGCTAGAGAGTACAATGAGCAGTTCTTC	CSAREYNEQFF	NA	TRBV20-1	TRBJ2-1	NA
TGTGCCAGCAGCTTAAGACCAAACACTGAAGCTTTCTTT	CASSLRPNTEAFF	few	TRBV11-3	TRBJ1-1	NA
TGTGCCATCACTGACAGTGCCTACGAGCAGTACTTC	CAITDSAYEQYF	NA	TRBV10-3	TRBJ2-7	NA
TGCAGTGCCGGGACAGGGGTCACTGAAGCTTTCTTT	CSAGTGVTEAFF	NA	TRBV20-1	TRBJ1-1	TRBD1
TGTGCCAGCAGTTTGGTGTCGATGGACACTGAAGCTTTCTTT	CASSLVSMDTEAFF	NA	TRBV12-3/TRBV12-4	TRBJ1-1	NA
TGTGCCAGCAGCTTTGGGCGGGGGGGCCTTGACACAGATACGCAGTATTTT	CASSFGRGGLDTDTQYF	few	TRBV7-9	TRBJ2-3	TRBD2
TGTGCCAGCAGCTTTTCTCGATTGTCCTACGAGCAGTACTTC	CASSFSRLSYEQYF	NA	TRBV11-3	TRBJ2-7	NA
TGTGCCAGGGAGTTGCCGAGACTCAGGGACACTGAAGCTTTCTTT	CARELPRLRDTEAFF	NA	TRBV2	TRBJ1-1	NA
TGCAGTGCTAGTAAGGCTAGCGGGGAAGAGACCCAGTACTTC	CSASKASGEETQYF	NA	TRBV20-1	TRBJ2-5	TRBD2
TGTGCCAGCAGCTTCGATCAGGGGGCCTACAATGAGCAGTTCTTC	CASSFDQGAYNEQFF	NA	TRBV7-8	TRBJ2-1	TRBD1
TGCGCCAGCAGCTTAAACAACGAGCAGTACTTC	CASSLNNEQYF	NA	TRBV5-1	TRBJ2-7	NA
TGTGCCAGCAGCTTTCAACAGGGTAGTGAAGCTTTCTTT	CASSFQQGSEAFF	NA	TRBV7-9	TRBJ1-1	NA
TGTGCCAGCAGATCCCGAACCGGAAGGGGGGAAGCTTTCTTT	CASRSRTGRGEAFF	NA	TRBV6-1	TRBJ1-1	NA
TGTGCCAGCTCACCATCTGGTGGCAATCAGCCCCAGCATTTT	CASSPSGGNQPQHF	few	TRBV18	TRBJ1-5	NA
TGCAGCCCGGACAGCGGAATGGGGACCCAGTACTTC	CSPDSGMGTQYF	NA	TRBV20-1	TRBJ2-5	NA
TGTGCCAGCCACCCTCGGCAGGGAGCTATGGGTTCCCAGTACTTC	CASHPRQGAMGSQYF	few	TRBV5-5	TRBJ2-5	NA
TGTGCCACCAGTGATTCCCATGGACAGGGCCTCCCTGAAGCTTTCTTT	CATSDSHGQGLPEAFF	NA	TRBV24-1	TRBJ1-1	TRBD1
TGTGCCAGCAGCTTAGGCAGGCAGTTTGTAGAGACCCAGTACTTC	CASSLGRQFVETQYF	NA	TRBV7-9	TRBJ2-5	NA
TGTGCCACCAGTGACCCGGGGATGACCGGGGAGACCCAGTACTTC	CATSDPGMTGETQYF	NA	TRBV24-1	TRBJ2-5	NA
TGTGCCAGCAGCTTACGGGGCCAGAAGTACAATGAGCAGTTCTTC	CASSLRGQKYNEQFF	NA	TRBV7-9	TRBJ2-1	NA